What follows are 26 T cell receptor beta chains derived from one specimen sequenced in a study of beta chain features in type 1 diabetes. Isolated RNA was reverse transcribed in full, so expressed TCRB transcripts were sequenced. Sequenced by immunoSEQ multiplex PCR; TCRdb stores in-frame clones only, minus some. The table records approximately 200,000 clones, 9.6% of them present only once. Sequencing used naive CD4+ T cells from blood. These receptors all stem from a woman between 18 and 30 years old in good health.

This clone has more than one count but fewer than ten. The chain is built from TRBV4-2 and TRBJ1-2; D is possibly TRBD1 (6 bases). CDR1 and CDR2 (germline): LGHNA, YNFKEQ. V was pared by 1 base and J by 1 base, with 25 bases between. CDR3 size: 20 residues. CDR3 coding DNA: TGTGCCAGCAGCCAAGTAGGTTCGGGGGGCGGCTTGGGCCTTAACTATGGCTACACCTTC. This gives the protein CASSQVGSGGGLGLNYGYTF.

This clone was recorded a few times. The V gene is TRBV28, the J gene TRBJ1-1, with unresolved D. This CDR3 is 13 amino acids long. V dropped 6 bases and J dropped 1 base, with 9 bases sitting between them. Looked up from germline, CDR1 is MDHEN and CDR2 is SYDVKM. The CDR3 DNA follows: TGTGCCAGCAGCCGAAACAGGAACACTGAAGCTTTCTTT. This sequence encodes CASSRNRNTEAFF.

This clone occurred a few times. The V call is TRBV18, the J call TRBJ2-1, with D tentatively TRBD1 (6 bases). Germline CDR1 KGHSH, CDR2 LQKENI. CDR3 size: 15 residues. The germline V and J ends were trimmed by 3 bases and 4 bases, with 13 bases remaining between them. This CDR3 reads CASSPRNRVYNEQFF. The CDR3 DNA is TGTGCCAGCTCACCTAGGAACAGGGTATACAATGAGCAGTTCTTC. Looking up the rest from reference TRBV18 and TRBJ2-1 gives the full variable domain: NAGVMQNPRHLVRRRGQEARLRCSPMKGHSHVYWYRQLPEEGLKFMVYLQKENIIDESGMPKERFSAEFPKEGPSILRIQQVVRGDSAAYFCASSPRNRVYNEQFFGPGTRLTVL.

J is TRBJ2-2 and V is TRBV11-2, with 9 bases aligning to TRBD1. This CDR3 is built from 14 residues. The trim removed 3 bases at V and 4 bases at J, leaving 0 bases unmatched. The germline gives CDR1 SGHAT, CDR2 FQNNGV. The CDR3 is CASSLGQGTGELFF. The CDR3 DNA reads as TGTGCCAGCAGCTTGGGACAGGGCACCGGGGAGCTGTTTTTT.

In nucleotides, the CDR3 is TGTGCCAGTAGTACGACAGGGTTTGGAGAGACCCAGTACTTC. It translates to CASSTTGFGETQYF. The genes are TRBV19 and TRBJ2-5, with 7 bases that match TRBD1. Germline-derived CDR1 and CDR2 are LNHDA and SQIVND (reference sequence). Trimming cost V 4 bases and J 4 bases; bases outside gene matches: 6. The CDR3 extends over 14 amino acids.

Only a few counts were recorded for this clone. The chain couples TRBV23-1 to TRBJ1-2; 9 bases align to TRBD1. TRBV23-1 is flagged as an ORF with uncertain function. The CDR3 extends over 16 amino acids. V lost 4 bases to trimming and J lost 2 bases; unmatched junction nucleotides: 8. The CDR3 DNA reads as TGCGCCAGCAGTCTTGGGGACAGGGCGGGGAACTATGGCTACACCTTC. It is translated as CASSLGDRAGNYGYTF.

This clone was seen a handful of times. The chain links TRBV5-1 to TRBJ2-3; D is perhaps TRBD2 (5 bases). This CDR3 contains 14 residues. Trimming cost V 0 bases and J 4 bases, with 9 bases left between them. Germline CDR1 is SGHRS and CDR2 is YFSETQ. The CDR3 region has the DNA TGCGCCAGCAGCTTGGAGACTATCCCAGATACGCAGTATTTT. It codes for CASSLETIPDTQYF.

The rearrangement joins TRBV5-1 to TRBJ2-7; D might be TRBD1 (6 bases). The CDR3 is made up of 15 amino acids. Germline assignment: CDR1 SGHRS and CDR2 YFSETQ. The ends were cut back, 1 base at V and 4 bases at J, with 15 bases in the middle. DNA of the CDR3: TGCGCCAGCAGCTTGATCCCAGGGGACCCATACGAGCAGTACTTC. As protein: CASSLIPGDPYEQYF.

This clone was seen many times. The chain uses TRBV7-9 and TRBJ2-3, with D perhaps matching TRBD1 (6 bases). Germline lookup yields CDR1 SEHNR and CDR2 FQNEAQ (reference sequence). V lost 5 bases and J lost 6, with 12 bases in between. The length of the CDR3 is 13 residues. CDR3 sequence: CASSQTGPDTQYF. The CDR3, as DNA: TGTGCCAGCAGCCAGACAGGTCCCGATACGCAGTATTTT.

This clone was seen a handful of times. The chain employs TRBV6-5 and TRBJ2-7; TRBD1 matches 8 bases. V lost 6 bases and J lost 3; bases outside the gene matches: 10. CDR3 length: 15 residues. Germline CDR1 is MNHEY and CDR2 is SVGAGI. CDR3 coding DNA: TGTGCCAGCAGCAGGGGAATCGGGACAGGCTACGAGCAGTACTTC. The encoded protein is CASSRGIGTGYEQYF.

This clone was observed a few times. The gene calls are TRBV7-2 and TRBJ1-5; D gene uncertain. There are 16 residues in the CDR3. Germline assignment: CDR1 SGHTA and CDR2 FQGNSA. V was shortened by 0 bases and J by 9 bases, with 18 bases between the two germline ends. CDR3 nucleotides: TGTGCCAGCAGCTTAGCGATTGAAAACTTTGGGCTGCCCCAGCATTTT. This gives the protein CASSLAIENFGLPQHF.

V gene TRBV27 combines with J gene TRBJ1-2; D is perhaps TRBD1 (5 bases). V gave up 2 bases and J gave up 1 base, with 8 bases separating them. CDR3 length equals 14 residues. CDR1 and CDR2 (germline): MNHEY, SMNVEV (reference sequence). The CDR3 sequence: CASSLVGVNYGYTF. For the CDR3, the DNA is TGTGCCAGCAGTTTAGTAGGGGTTAACTATGGCTACACCTTC.

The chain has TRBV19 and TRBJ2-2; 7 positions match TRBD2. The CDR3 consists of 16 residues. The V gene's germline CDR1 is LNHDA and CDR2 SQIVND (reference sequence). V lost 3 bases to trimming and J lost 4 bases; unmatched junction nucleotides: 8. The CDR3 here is CASSILGGRGTGELFF. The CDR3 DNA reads TGTGCCAGTAGTATTTTGGGCGGGAGAGGCACCGGGGAGCTGTTTTTT.

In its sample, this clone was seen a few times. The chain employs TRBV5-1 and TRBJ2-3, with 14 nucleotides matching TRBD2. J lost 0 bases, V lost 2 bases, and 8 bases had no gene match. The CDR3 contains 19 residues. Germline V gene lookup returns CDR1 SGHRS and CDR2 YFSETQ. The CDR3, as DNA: TGCGCCAGCAGCTTCGAGGGACTAGCGGGAGATACTAGCACAGATACGCAGTATTTT. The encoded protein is CASSFEGLAGDTSTDTQYF.

The chain's CDR3 is CASSETSYNEQFF. The CDR3 coding sequence is TGTGCCAGCAGTGAGACTAGTTACAATGAGCAGTTCTTC. The chain carries TRBV6-1 and TRBJ2-1, with D possibly being TRBD2 (6 bases). V lost 3 bases, J lost 4 bases, and 7 bases lay in between. Germline CDR1 reads MNHNS; CDR2 reads SASEGT. The CDR3 is 13 amino acids.

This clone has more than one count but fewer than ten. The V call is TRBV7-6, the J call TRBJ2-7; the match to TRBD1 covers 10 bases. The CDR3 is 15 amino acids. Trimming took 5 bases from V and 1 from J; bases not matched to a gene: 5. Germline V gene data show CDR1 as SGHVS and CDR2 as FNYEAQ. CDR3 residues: CASSPRTGGSYEQYF. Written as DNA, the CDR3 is TGTGCCAGCAGCCCACGGACAGGGGGTTCCTACGAGCAGTACTTC.

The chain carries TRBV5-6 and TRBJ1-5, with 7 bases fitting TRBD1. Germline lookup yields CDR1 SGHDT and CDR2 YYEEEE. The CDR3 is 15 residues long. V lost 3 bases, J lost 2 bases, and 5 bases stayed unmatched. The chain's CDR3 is CASSSRGIRNQPQHF. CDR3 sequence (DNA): TGTGCCAGCAGCTCCAGGGGGATCCGCAATCAGCCCCAGCATTTT.

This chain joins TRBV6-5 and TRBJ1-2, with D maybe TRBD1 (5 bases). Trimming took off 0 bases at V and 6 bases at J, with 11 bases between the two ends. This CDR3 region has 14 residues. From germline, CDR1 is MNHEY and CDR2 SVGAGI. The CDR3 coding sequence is TGTGCCAGCAGTTACTCGAACACAGGCGATGGCTACACCTTC. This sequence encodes CASSYSNTGDGYTF.

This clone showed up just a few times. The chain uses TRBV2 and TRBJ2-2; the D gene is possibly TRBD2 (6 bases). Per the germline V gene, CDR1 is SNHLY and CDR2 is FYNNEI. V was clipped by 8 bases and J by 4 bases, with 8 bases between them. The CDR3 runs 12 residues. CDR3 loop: CASCGVTGELFF. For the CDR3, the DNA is TGTGCCAGCTGCGGGGTCACCGGGGAGCTGTTTTTT.

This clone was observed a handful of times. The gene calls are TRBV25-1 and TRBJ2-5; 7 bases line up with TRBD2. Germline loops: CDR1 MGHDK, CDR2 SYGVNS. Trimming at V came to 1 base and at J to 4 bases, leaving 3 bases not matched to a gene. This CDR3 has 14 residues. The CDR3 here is CASSEFASGETQYF. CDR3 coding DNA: TGTGCCAGCAGTGAATTTGCTAGCGGAGAGACCCAGTACTTC.

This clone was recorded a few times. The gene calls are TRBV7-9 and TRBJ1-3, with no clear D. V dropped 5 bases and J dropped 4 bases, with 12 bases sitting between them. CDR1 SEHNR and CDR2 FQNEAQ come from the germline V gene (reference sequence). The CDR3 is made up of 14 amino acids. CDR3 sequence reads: CASSLSAAGNTIYF. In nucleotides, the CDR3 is TGTGCCAGCAGCCTATCGGCGGCCGGAAACACCATATATTTT.

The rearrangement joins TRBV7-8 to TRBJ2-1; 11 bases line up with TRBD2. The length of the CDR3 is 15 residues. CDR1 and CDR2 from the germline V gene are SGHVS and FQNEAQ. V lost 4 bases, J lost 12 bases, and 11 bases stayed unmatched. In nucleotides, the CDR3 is TGTGCCAGCAGCTCAAGACTAGCGGGGAATCAGGGGCAGTTCTTC. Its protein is CASSSRLAGNQGQFF.

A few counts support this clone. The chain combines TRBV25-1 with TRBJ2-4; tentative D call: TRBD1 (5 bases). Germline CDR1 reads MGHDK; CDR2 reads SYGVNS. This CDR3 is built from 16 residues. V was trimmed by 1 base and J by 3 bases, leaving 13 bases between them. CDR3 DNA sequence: TGTGCCAGCAGTGAATCTGCAGGGAATGGCAAAAACATTCAGTACTTC. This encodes CASSESAGNGKNIQYF.

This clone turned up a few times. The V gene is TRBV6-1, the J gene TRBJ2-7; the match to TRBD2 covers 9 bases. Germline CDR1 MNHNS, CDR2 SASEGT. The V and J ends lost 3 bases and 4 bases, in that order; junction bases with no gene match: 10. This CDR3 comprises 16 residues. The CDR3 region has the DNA TGTGCCAGCAGTGAGGCTCCTAGCGGGGCGATGTACGAGCAGTACTTC. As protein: CASSEAPSGAMYEQYF.

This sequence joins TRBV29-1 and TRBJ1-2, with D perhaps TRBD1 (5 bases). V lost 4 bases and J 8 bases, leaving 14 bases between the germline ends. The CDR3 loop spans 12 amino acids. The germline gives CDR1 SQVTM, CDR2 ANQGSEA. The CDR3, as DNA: TGCAGCGTTGGGAGGGGCGCGCGGGGCTACACCTTC. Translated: CSVGRGARGYTF.

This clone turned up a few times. The CDR3 protein is CAISLNNEQFF. In DNA form, the CDR3 reads TGTGCCATCAGCCTTAACAATGAGCAGTTCTTC. The chain joins TRBV10-3 to TRBJ2-1; D not certain. Germline V gene data show CDR1 as ENHRY and CDR2 as SYGVKD. The CDR3 spans 11 residues. V was pared by 6 bases and J by 5 bases, with 5 bases between.